This T cell receptor beta chain comes out of a study of cytotoxic CD8 clonotypes in ibrutinib-treated CLL. Background on the study: The response samples were taken once patients had been treated for a median of about 12 months, range 6 to 36. A mean of about 250,000 productive templates and 94,082 productive rearrangements was obtained per sample. Study results and caveats: Public clonotypes, rarely seen, contracted or held steady on treatment.

To note about this clone: The antigen remains undetermined.

Produced via immunoSEQ multiplex PCR; TCRdb's table is partial and in-frame only. The sample carries under 150,000 clones, approximately 80% recorded once. The specimen was PBMCs, collected after 36 months of ibrutinib treatment. This clonotype was sampled from a human donor with chronic lymphocytic leukemia.

CDR3 bases: TGCGCCAGCAGCCCTGACAGGGCTTACTACAATGAGCAGTTCTTC. It codes for CASSPDRAYYNEQFF. The chain carries TRBV5-1 and TRBJ2-1; 7 positions match TRBD1. The germline gives CDR1 SGHRS, CDR2 YFSETQ. The CDR3 runs to 15 residues. V shed 4 bases and J 3 bases; nucleotides not matched to a gene: 7.